These 24 T cell receptor beta chains came from one sample sequenced in a study of STAT5B mutations in CD4+ large granular lymphocyte leukemia (dated by TCRdb to between 2021 and 2022). The library came from the immunoSEQ multiplex PCR assay. TCRdb mirrors the immuneACCESS table, restricted to in-frame sequences. Some clones are absent from its copies; in checked studies, under half trace to an unresolved V gene, and the reason for the others is unknown. Within this sample are some 33,000 clones, with 74% of them counted one time only. In total, the top ten clones hold 0.25% to 0.35% of the sample. What was sequenced was CD4+ T cells from blood buffy coats. These receptors originate from a human donor in good health.

The gene calls are TRBV18 and TRBJ2-7; possible D gene TRBD1, 6 bases. CDR1 and CDR2 from the germline V gene are KGHSH and LQKENI. V was clipped by 5 bases and J by 6 bases, with 14 bases between them. CDR3 length equals 13 residues. The CDR3 DNA is TGTGCCAGCTCAAACAGGGAAGGAGGCGAGCAGTACTTC. The encoded protein is CASSNREGGEQYF.

This clone was detected only once. The CDR3 region has the DNA TGTGCCAGCACTCGGGTCAACACCGGGGAGCTGTTTTTT. It translates to CASTRVNTGELFF. The chain is built from TRBV6-1 and TRBJ2-2; D is unclear. V was trimmed by 7 bases and J by 2 bases, leaving 8 bases between them. The CDR3 sequence is 13 residues long. Germline V lookup: CDR1 MNHNS, CDR2 SASEGT.

The gene calls are TRBV30 and TRBJ1-1; D is undetermined. The germline V gene has CDR1 GTSNPN and CDR2 SVGIG (reference sequence). Trimming left V 1 base short and J 1 base short, with 4 bases between. The CDR3 is 12 residues long. The CDR3 DNA follows: TGTGCCTGGAGTGGTCAGAACACTGAAGCTTTCTTT. Protein sequence: CAWSGQNTEAFF.

This clone came up a few times. The J gene is TRBJ1-4, the V gene TRBV28; D call uncertain. CDR3 length: 11 residues. The germline CDR1 and CDR2 sequences are MDHEN and SYDVKM. V was shortened by 7 bases and J by 4 bases, with 4 bases between the two germline ends. The CDR3 spells CASKINEKLFF. The CDR3 DNA is TGTGCCAGCAAAATTAATGAAAAACTGTTTTTT.

A single count supports this clone. One end of the junction varies from germline; a read error may be responsible. The chain has TRBV9 and TRBJ2-2, with no clear D. This CDR3 is built from 14 residues. Germline CDR1 and CDR2: SGDLS and YYNGEE. CDR3 sequence: CASSVAGNTRELFF. The DNA for the CDR3 is TGTGCCAGCAGCGTTGCCGGAAACACCCGGGAGCTGTTTTTT.

This clone occurred a few times. The chain combines TRBV30 with TRBJ1-2; TRBD1 matches 7 bases. Germline V gene sequence: CDR1 GTSNPN, CDR2 SVGIG (reference sequence). There are 12 residues in the CDR3. J was trimmed by 5 bases and V by 4 bases; bases with no gene match: 4. The CDR3 region is CAWTGGRYGYTF. The CDR3 nucleotides are TGTGCCTGGACAGGGGGGCGTTATGGCTACACCTTC.

CDR3 amino acids: CASSESPDLYEQYF. In nucleotides, the CDR3 is TGCGCCAGCAGTGAGTCCCCGGACCTCTACGAGCAGTACTTC. The chain recombines TRBV10-1 with TRBJ2-7; D not resolved. The germline V gene has CDR1 WNHNN and CDR2 SYGVQD (reference sequence). The CDR3 contains 14 residues. With 0 bases removed from V and 3 bases from J, the gap between germline ends came to 9 bases.

The genes are TRBV29-1 and TRBJ2-7, with 11 bases that match TRBD2. Germline loops: CDR1 SQVTM, CDR2 ANQGSEA. The CDR3 runs to 13 residues. With 5 bases clipped from V and 6 bases from J, the junction kept 6 bases outside the gene matches. The CDR3: CSVLLAGEGEQYF. The CDR3 bases are TGCAGCGTTTTACTAGCGGGAGAAGGCGAGCAGTACTTC.

The table lists this clone with a few counts. This chain uses TRBV20-1 with TRBJ1-1, with D unclear. Trimming shortened V by 6 bases and J by 2 bases, and 7 bases separated the two germline ends. Germline CDR1 reads DFQATT; CDR2 reads SNEGSKA (reference sequence). The CDR3 totals 11 residues. CDR3 region: CSAARNTEAFF. CDR3 nucleotides: TGCAGTGCGGCTAGAAACACTGAAGCTTTCTTT.

The chain carries TRBV5-5 and TRBJ1-6; maybe TRBD1 (5 bases). Germline assignment: CDR1 SGHKS and CDR2 YYEKEE (reference sequence). This CDR3 region has 13 residues. The germline V and J ends were trimmed by 1 base and 10 bases, with 9 bases remaining between them. CDR3 amino acids: CASSLPGDSPLHF. CDR3 DNA: TGTGCCAGCAGCTTGCCGGGGGACTCACCCCTCCACTTT.

This clone has only one observation. The rearrangement joins TRBV11-3 to TRBJ2-3, with D unclear. This CDR3 region has 11 residues. Germline assignment: CDR1 SGHNT and CDR2 YENEEA. Deletions cut 6 bases from V and 8 bases from J, with 9 bases between. The CDR3 region is CASSAEGTQYF. The CDR3 nucleotides read TGTGCCAGCAGTGCTGAAGGTACGCAGTATTTT.

The rearrangement links TRBV30 to TRBJ1-1; D call uncertain. Trimming removed 4 bases from V and 3 bases from J, with 15 bases in between. The CDR3 runs 14 residues. From germline, CDR1 is GTSNPN and CDR2 SVGIG (reference sequence). Here the CDR3 reads CAWNKRLLDTEAFF. CDR3 nucleotides: TGTGCCTGGAATAAAAGACTGCTGGACACTGAAGCTTTCTTT. Using reference TRBV30 and TRBJ1-1 for the parts outside the CDR3, the full variable domain is SQTIHQWPATLVQPVGSPLSLECTVEGTSNPNLYWYRQAAGRGLQLLFYSVGIGQISSEVPQNLSASRPQDRQFILSSKKLLLSDSGFYLCAWNKRLLDTEAFFGQGTRLTVV.

CDR3 sequence reads: CASSLGRTGKGYTF. CDR3 sequence (DNA): TGTGCCAGCAGCTTAGGCCGGACAGGGAAGGGCTACACCTTC. The chain is built from TRBV11-3 and TRBJ1-2; 8 bases match TRBD1. V was clipped by 1 base and J by 8 bases; unmatched bases: 6. The CDR3 is made up of 14 amino acids. CDR1 is SGHNT, CDR2 YENEEA, per germline.

V and J are TRBV11-3 and TRBJ1-2; D is ambiguous. V was pared by 1 base and J by 3 bases, with 12 bases between. The length of the CDR3 is 15 residues. The germline V gene encodes CDR1 SGHNT and CDR2 YENEEA. In nucleotides, the CDR3 is TGTGCCAGCAGCTTAGGAGGAGATCTGGACTATGGCTACACCTTC. Translation gives CASSLGGDLDYGYTF.

The V and J genes are TRBV5-1 and TRBJ2-1; a possible D gene is TRBD2 (6 bases). The CDR3 consists of 16 residues. V gave up 2 bases and J gave up 6 bases, with 18 bases separating them. CDR1 and CDR2 from the germline V gene are SGHRS and YFSETQ. CDR3: CASSLLIGGETNEQFF. Here the CDR3 DNA reads TGCGCCAGCAGCTTACTAATTGGCGGGGAGACCAATGAGCAGTTCTTC.

The CDR3 DNA is TGTGCCAGCAGGGACACTGAAGCTTTCTTT. Translating it yields CASRDTEAFF. The chain combines TRBV6-1 with TRBJ1-1; no reliable D call. Trimming shortened V by 6 bases and J by 3 bases, and 2 bases separated the two germline ends. Germline CDR1 is MNHNS and CDR2 is SASEGT. The CDR3 has 10 amino acids.

This chain uses TRBV19 with TRBJ2-7, with D unresolved. The CDR3 consists of 15 residues. Germline V lookup: CDR1 LNHDA, CDR2 SQIVND (reference sequence). Trimming left V 9 bases short and J 0 bases short, with 18 bases between. This CDR3 reads CASRRSLGISYEQYF. The CDR3, as DNA: TGTGCCAGCCGGCGCAGCCTTGGGATCTCCTACGAGCAGTACTTC.

The chain carries TRBV5-4 and TRBJ2-3, with D perhaps matching TRBD2 (6 bases). Germline CDR1 and CDR2: SGHNT and YYREEE (reference sequence). The CDR3 spans 16 residues. V lost 4 bases, J lost 0 bases, and 15 bases lay in between. The CDR3 loop is CASSRRGGRSTDTQYF. CDR3 nucleotide sequence: TGTGCCAGCAGCCGGCGGGGCGGTAGAAGCACAGATACGCAGTATTTT. Based on the CDR3 plus reference TRBV5-4 and TRBJ2-3, the full variable domain is ETGVTQSPTHLIKTRGQQVTLRCSSQSGHNTVSWYQQALGQGPQFIFQYYREEENGRGNFPPRFSGLQFPNYSSELNVNALELDDSALYLCASSRRGGRSTDTQYFGPGTRLTVL.

CDR3 amino acids: CASSLAGANTGELFF. In DNA, the CDR3 is TGTGCCAGTAGTCTAGCGGGGGCGAACACCGGGGAGCTGTTTTTT. The gene calls are TRBV19 and TRBJ2-2, with TRBD2 matching over 10 bases. V lost 5 bases to trimming and J lost 0 bases; unmatched junction nucleotides: 0. Germline V gives CDR1 LNHDA, CDR2 SQIVND (reference sequence). The CDR3 contains 15 residues.

V is TRBV2 and J is TRBJ1-5, with no clear D. V lost 6 bases and J 1 base, leaving 4 bases between the germline ends. The CDR3 is made up of 12 amino acids. The germline gives CDR1 SNHLY, CDR2 FYNNEI. The CDR3 sequence is CASRDSNQPQHF. The CDR3 DNA is TGTGCCAGCAGGGACAGCAATCAGCCCCAGCATTTT.

This chain uses TRBV5-4 with TRBJ1-2; tentative D call: TRBD1 (6 bases). V shed 0 bases and J shed 14 bases, with 23 bases lying between them. Germline CDR1 reads SGHNT; CDR2 reads YYREEE (reference sequence). This CDR3 spans 15 amino acids. CDR3 in amino acids: CASSLARGQRVPETF. The CDR3 DNA reads as TGTGCCAGCAGCTTGGCCAGAGGACAGAGGGTCCCCGAGACCTTC.

V gene TRBV18 combines with J gene TRBJ1-2, with D perhaps matching TRBD1 (6 bases). Germline CDR1 reads KGHSH; CDR2 reads LQKENI. The V end was cut by 5 bases, the J end by 2 bases, with 9 bases between. The CDR3 spans 13 residues. This CDR3 reads CASSTRGNYGYTF. The CDR3 DNA reads TGTGCCAGCTCAACGAGGGGGAACTATGGCTACACCTTC.

The chain has TRBV30 and TRBJ2-1; a possible D gene is TRBD2 (6 bases). V dropped 0 bases and J dropped 9 bases, with 18 bases sitting between them. This CDR3 contains 15 residues. Germline values: CDR1 GTSNPN, CDR2 SVGIG (reference sequence). CDR3 nucleotide sequence: TGTGCCTGGAGTGTAGGTAGCGGAGGGGAGTTTGAGCAGTTCTTC. It yields the protein CAWSVGSGGEFEQFF.

This rearrangement joins TRBV18 to TRBJ2-3; D may be TRBD2 (5 bases). The CDR3 covers 18 residues. V was pared by 3 bases and J by 1 base, with 20 bases between. CDR1 is KGHSH and CDR2 is LQKENI in the germline V gene. CDR3 DNA: TGTGCCAGCTCACCCCCAGCGGCGCTAATGGCCCGCACAGATACGCAGTATTTT. Protein: CASSPPAALMARTDTQYF.